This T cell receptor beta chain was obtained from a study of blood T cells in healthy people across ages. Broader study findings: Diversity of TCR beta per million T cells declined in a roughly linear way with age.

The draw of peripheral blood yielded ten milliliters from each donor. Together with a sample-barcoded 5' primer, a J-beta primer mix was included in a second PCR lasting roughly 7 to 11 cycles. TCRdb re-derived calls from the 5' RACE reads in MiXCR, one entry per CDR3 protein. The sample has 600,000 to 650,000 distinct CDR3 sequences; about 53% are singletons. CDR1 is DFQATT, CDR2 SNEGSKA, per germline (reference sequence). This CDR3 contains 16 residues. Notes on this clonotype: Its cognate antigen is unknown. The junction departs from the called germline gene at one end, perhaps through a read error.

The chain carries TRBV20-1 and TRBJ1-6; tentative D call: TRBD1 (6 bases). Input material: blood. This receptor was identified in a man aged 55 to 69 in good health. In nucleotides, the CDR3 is TGCAGTGCTAGAGGTCGGTTACAGGGTCGTAATTCACTCCTCCACTTT. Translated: CSARGRLQGRNSLLHF.